The clone carrying this TCR beta chain has a count of ten or more. Its antigen is unidentified. Patients with ophthalmopathy all had a Clinical Activity Score of at least 3, a NOSPECS grade of at least 4 and duration under 3 months. Patients having uncontrolled infection, another autoimmune disease, pregnancy or lactation were not included. Amplification yielded TCR beta CDR3 regions, with RNA transcripts as the source. Initially, a first-round RT-PCR of the TCR CDR3 employed the HTBI primer set. From the multiplex PCR reads, TCRdb called clonotypes with MiXCR, one entry per CDR3 protein. The data show about 600,000 distinct CDR3 sequences, more than 13% seen once. The data belong to a study of T cells in Graves' hyperthyroidism and ophthalmopathy. Across the whole study: Peripheral blood samples were taken at initial diagnosis, prior to any treatment. Whole-study results and caveats: Clonotypes that were expanded in thyroid above 0.001 mostly appeared in blood too.

V lost 5 bases and J lost 4, with 14 bases in between. The CDR3 is 14 amino acids. Germline-derived CDR1 and CDR2 are MNHEY and SVGEGT. This receptor was obtained from a woman between 18 and 29 years old with Graves' ophthalmopathy. The specimen sequenced was blood. The chain combines TRBV6-2 or TRBV6-3 with TRBJ1-1; D perhaps matches TRBD1 (6 bases). CDR3 DNA sequence: TGTGCCAGCAGTCAGGACAGACTCGGCACTGAAGCTTTCTTT. Translated, it gives CASSQDRLGTEAFF.